This T cell receptor beta chain was sequenced in a study of blood T cell repertoires in COVID-19. Across the whole study: Collection of acute and convalescent COVID-19 samples took place in the United States, Italy and Spain. The cDNA or gDNA used as material had been derived from T cells, B-cell-depleted T cells, or PBMCs.

The CDR3 length is 12 residues. The V end was cut by 5 bases, the J end by 10 bases, with 12 bases between. The germline CDR1 and CDR2 sequences are GTSNPN and SVGIG (reference sequence). Source study methods: Reference gene primer amplification yielded estimated nucleated cell counts. Clones were read by immunoSEQ multiplex PCR, and TCRdb kept only the in-frame ones, dropping some. V and J calls and clone size follow that table, whereas D and trimming were derived from the DNA. The data hold approximately 54,000 clones, with roughly 79% observed a single time. This chain links TRBV30 with TRBJ1-6; weak D call: TRBD1 (5 bases). Sequencing was done on a sample of peripheral blood. The TCR was taken from an older woman with acute or convalescent COVID-19. The CDR3 nucleotides read TGTGCCTGGCACCAGGGTCGCTCACCCCTCCACTTT. Translation: CAWHQGRSPLHF.